This TCR beta chain was captured in a study of cytomegalovirus exposure and HLA in healthy donors. CDR1 is MDHEN, CDR2 SYDVKM, per germline. The CDR3 length is 12 residues. The V gene lost 2 bases and the J gene lost 7 bases, with 9 bases spanning the gap. Libraries were prepared by immunoSEQ multiplex PCR; TCRdb keeps only in-frame clonotypes and omits some of them. The sample has more than 150,000 clones, approximately 88% seen once; the top ten hold over 5.5%. The clonotype originates from a man in his late teens or twenties in good health and CMV-seropositive. This chain joins TRBV28 and TRBJ2-7; D gene ambiguous. Sequencing was performed on PBMCs. CDR3: CASSLNPSEQYF. The CDR3 region has the DNA TGTGCCAGCAGTTTAAATCCCTCGGAGCAGTACTTC.